The clone carrying this T cell receptor (beta chain) came up many times. These data belong to a study of T-cell memory formation after mild COVID-19. This CDR3 has 13 residues. CDR1 and CDR2 from the germline V gene are SGHRS and YFSETQ. Trimming pared 0 bases from V and 6 bases from J, leaving 8 bases between. Each CDR3 protein gets one entry after TCRdb re-called the 5' RACE reads with MiXCR. The table lists 150,000 to 200,000 distinct CDR3 sequences, approximately 10% of them singletons. The sample comprised PBMCs or a T cell subset sorted from them (not recorded which). This sequence joins TRBV5-1 and TRBJ2-3; D uncertain. The receptor was derived from a man in his late teens or twenties who had mild COVID-19 (a few samples of this study predate the infection). Cell type and time point are not known. The DNA of the CDR3 is TGCGCCAGCAGCTTGGTTGGCTCCGATACGCAGTATTTT. Translating gives CASSLVGSDTQYF.